This T cell receptor (beta chain) was captured in a study of blood T cell repertoires in COVID-19. Whole-study context: Specimens from acute and convalescent COVID-19 originated in the United States, Italy and Spain.

The table lists this clone with a few counts. Trimming cost V 4 bases and J 2 bases, with 4 bases left between them. CDR1 MRHNA and CDR2 SNTAGT come from the germline V gene. The CDR3 consists of 12 residues. In the authors' methods: Nucleated cell number was recorded as an estimate derived from reference gene primer amplification. Assay used: immunoSEQ multiplex PCR; TCRdb lists only in-frame clones, some missing. Clone size and V and J calls were adopted from that table, with D and trimming inferred from the DNA. The sample yields approximately 230,000 clones, over 75% seen once. This TCR came from a woman in her forties who had recovered from COVID-19. The V and J genes are TRBV6-4 and TRBJ2-3; D is ambiguous. Sequenced material: peripheral blood. The CDR3 region is CASSADTDTQYF. The CDR3 DNA sequence: TGTGCCAGCAGTGCAGACACAGATACGCAGTATTTT.